This TCR beta chain was observed in a study of T cell responses to AZD1222 COVID-19 vaccine (dated by TCRdb to about 2021). With respect to the entire study: Because spike-specific TCR depth and breadth did not differ between the two schedules, AZD1222 recipients who got a second dose at roughly 4 weeks were pooled with those who got a second dose at roughly 12 weeks. A total of 233 trial participants underwent TCR sequencing, of whom about 210 had received two doses of AZD1222 and 26 had received two doses of the MenACWY control vaccine. Trial participants were enrolled by age into subgroups of 18-55, 56-69 and 70-plus years, and roughly 160, 29 and 62 TCR-sequenced participants, respectively, were included in these subgroups. The paper's findings and limits, for the study overall: Because no day 14 peak-response samples were available, repertoires were characterized only after the peak T cell response. Nearly half of unique spike-specific TCRs reportedly recognized epitopes outside regions mutated in the B.1.351 and B.1.1.7 variants. In the small 56-69-year group, the increase in depth fell short of significance, most likely because of low power. Conclusions about previously exposed vaccinees are limited because only six or seven AZD1222 recipients were SARS-CoV-2 seropositive at baseline. After two AZD1222 doses, both the breadth and the depth of spike-specific TCRs were significantly higher than at day 0 and than in MenACWY recipients. The whole spike protein was spanned by vaccine-associated CD4 TCRs, and dominant responses were seen in regions 160-218 and 743-854. Most participants were white British and females outnumbered males, and the authors suggested that clonal diversity may have been underestimated.

Trimming removed 6 bases from V and 0 bases from J; the gene matches leave 8 bases unexplained. The germline V gene (reference sequence) gives CDR1 as SEHNR and CDR2 as FQNEAQ. The CDR3 covers 17 residues, taking in both the cysteine and the phenylalanine. Only the CDR3 part of the read is kept: 51 bases, read in frame from the first base. Regarding this clone: Its antigen is still unknown. The record has no base qualities; no much larger clone is one base away.

The CDR3 regions of human TCRbeta chains were analyzed by immunosequencing. Under the source paper's analysis protocol: TCRs in the repertoires were compared against a reference library of SARS-CoV-2-specific TCRs that had been generated with the MIRA antigen-specificity platform. Breadth meant the fraction of unique TCRs that were SARS-CoV-2-associated, whereas depth meant the fraction of total T cells that were SARS-CoV-2-associated. Using the MIRA data, every spike-specific TCR was mapped to the spike region that the TCR reacted to and assigned to either a CD4 or a CD8 class. Log10-transformed breadth and depth values were compared by one-way ANOVA with Sidak's multiple comparisons tests. Not all clones reach the TCRdb copy of this immuneACCESS table, which keeps in-frame sequences only. Checked studies attribute under half of the gap to unresolved V genes and leave the rest unexplained. That table furnishes V, J and clone size, whereas the DNA furnished D and trimming. The sample yields under 150,000 clones; more than 75% were counted once. 4% to 6% of the sample is in the top ten clones.

This specimen's time point label, interpreted: baseline before first vaccination. Vaccinee samples were obtained from the UK trials COV001 and COV002, which included a single-blind randomized controlled phase 2/3 trial of AZD1222 (ChAdOx1 nCoV-19) in healthy adults. For TCRbeta chain sequencing, PBMC samples were collected from trial participants at day 0 and at day 28 after the second dose. Recombination joined TRBV7-9 with TRBJ1-1; TRBD1 aligns with 12 central bases. The source was peripheral blood, collected on day 0 of AZD1222 vaccination. This TCR came from an adult in good health. The DNA reads TGTGCCAGCAGTCTCGGGACAGGGGGCGCGATGAACACTGAAGCTTTCTTT. Translated, this is CASSLGTGGAMNTEAFF.